The clone carrying this TCR beta chain was recorded only once. The antigen is unknown. These data are taken from a study of CD8 T cells in ankylosing spondylitis. General study points: Previously reported in reactive arthritis synovial fluid and blood were some of the motif variants. There was reportedly significant enrichment of clones that were disease-linked in matched ankylosing spondylitis synovial fluid. What seemed typical of ankylosing spondylitis blood was a TCR beta motif built from roughly eight highly homologous variants. Disease-associated clonotypes exhibited CD8+ identity and were relatively infrequent in peripheral blood.

TCRdb re-called the 5' RACE reads with MiXCR, one entry per CDR3 protein. The sample has 300,000 to 350,000 distinct CDR3 sequences, roughly 11% seen once. The CDR3 is 13 residues long. The V end lost 2 bases, the J end lost 8 bases, and 15 bases lay between the germline ends. In germline, CDR1 is DFQATT, CDR2 SNEGSKA (reference sequence). J is TRBJ1-2 and V is TRBV20-1; D gene ambiguous. Material: blood, either unsorted or a sorted T cell fraction (not recorded which). The clonotype originates from a female donor with ankylosing spondylitis or in good health (not recorded which). The CDR3 is CSARRPPGGGYTF. CDR3 nucleotide sequence: TGCAGTGCTAGACGCCCTCCCGGCGGGGGCTACACCTTC.